A single sample gave rise to the 2 T cell receptor beta chains below, sequenced in a study of cytomegalovirus exposure and HLA in healthy donors. PCR employed 60 Vbeta and 13 Jbeta primers. Profiling relied on immunoSEQ multiplex PCR, and the TCRdb table lists in-frame clones only, not all of them. This table has about 140,000 clones, more than 65% appearing once. Source material: PBMCs. These receptors were taken from a woman younger than 45 in good health and CMV-seronegative.

This clone came up a few times. CDR3 DNA: TGTGCCAGCAGCTTAGATATTTCGTCTCAGCCCCAGCATTTT. This encodes CASSLDISSQPQHF. V gene TRBV11-3 combines with J gene TRBJ1-5; no reliable D call. Germline CDR1 reads SGHNT; CDR2 reads YENEEA. This CDR3 region has 14 residues. V was cut by 0 bases and J by 6 bases, with 9 bases left in between.

The rearrangement uses TRBV5-1 and TRBJ2-3; 8 bases fit TRBD2. The germline V gene encodes CDR1 SGHRS and CDR2 YFSETQ. This CDR3 has 16 amino acids. V shed 4 bases, J shed 5 bases, and the junction held 12 bases outside the gene matches. CDR3 in amino acids: CASSHGGGLGEDTQYF. The CDR3 DNA follows: TGCGCCAGCAGCCACGGGGGGGGCCTTGGTGAAGATACGCAGTATTTT.